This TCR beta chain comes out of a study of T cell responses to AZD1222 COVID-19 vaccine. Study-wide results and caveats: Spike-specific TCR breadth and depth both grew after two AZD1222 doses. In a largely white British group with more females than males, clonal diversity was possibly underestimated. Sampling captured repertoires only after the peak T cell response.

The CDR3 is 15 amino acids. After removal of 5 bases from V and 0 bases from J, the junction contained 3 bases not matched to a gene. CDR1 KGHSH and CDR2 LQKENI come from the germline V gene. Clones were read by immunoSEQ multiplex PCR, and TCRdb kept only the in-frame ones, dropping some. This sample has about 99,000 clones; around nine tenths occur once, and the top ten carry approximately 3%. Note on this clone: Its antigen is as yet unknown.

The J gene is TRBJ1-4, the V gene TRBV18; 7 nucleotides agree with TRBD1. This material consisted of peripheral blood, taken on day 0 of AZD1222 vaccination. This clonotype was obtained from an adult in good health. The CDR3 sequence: CASSIQGPTNEKLFF. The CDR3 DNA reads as TGTGCCAGCTCAATACAGGGGCCAACTAATGAAAAACTGTTTTTT.